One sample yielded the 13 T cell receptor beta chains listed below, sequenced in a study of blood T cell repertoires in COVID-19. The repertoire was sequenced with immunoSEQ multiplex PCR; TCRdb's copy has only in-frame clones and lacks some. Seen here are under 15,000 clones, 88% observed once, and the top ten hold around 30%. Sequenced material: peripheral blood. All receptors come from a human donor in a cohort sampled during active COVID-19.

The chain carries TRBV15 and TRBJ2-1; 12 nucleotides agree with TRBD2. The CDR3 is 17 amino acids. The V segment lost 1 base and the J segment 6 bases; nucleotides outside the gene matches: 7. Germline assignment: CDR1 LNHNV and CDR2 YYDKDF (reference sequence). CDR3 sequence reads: CATSRGISSGRANEQFF. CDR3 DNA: TGTGCCACCAGCAGAGGGATCTCTAGCGGGAGGGCCAATGAGCAGTTCTTC.

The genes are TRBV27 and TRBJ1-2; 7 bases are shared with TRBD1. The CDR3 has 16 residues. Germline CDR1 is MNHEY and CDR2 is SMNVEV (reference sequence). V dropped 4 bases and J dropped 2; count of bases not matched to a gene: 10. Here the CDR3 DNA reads TGTGCCAGCAGTTCATATGGACAGGACAAAAACTATGGCTACACCTTC. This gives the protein CASSSYGQDKNYGYTF.

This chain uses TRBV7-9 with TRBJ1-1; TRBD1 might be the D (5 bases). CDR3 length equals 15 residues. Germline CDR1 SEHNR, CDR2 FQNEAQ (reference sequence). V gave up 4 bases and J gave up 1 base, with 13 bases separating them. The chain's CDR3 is CASSSIQGRNTEAFF. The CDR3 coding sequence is TGTGCCAGCAGCTCGATCCAGGGTAGGAACACTGAAGCTTTCTTT.

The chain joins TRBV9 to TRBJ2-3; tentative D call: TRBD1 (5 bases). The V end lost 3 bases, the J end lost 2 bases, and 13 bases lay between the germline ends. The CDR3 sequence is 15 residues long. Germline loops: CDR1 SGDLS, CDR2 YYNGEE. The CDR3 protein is CASSGEGAYTDTQYF. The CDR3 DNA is TGTGCCAGCAGCGGGGAAGGGGCCTACACAGATACGCAGTATTTT.

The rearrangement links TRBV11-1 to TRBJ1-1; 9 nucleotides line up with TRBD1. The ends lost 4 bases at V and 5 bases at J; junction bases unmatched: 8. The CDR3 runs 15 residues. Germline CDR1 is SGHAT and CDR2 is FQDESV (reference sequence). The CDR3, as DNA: TGTGCCAGCAGCTACAGGGGGCCCGGGGGAACTGAAGCTTTCTTT. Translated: CASSYRGPGGTEAFF. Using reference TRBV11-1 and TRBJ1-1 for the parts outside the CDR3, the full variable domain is EAEVAQSPRYKITEKSQAVAFWCDPISGHATLYWYRQILGQGPELLVQFQDESVVDDSQLPKDRFSAERLKGVDSTLKIQPAELGDSAMYLCASSYRGPGGTEAFFGQGTRLTVV.

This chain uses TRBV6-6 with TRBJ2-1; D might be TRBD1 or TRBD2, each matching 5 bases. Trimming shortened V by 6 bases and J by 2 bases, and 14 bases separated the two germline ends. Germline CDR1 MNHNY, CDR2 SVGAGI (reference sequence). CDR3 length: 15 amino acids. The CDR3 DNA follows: TGTGCCAGCAGGTACGGGGCGGCAACCTACAATGAGCAGTTCTTC. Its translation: CASRYGAATYNEQFF.

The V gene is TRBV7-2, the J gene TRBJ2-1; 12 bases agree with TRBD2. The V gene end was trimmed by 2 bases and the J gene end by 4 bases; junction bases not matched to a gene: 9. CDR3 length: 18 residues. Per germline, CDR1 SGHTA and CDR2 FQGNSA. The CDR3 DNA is TGTGCCAGCAGCTTATTTGTTTCCCTAGCGGGGGGGTACAATGAGCAGTTCTTC. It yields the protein CASSLFVSLAGGYNEQFF.

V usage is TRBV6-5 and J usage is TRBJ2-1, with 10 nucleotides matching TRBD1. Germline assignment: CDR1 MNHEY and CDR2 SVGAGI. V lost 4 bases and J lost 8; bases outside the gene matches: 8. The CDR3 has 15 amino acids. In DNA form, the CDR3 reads TGTGCCAGCAGTTCTCCGGGACAGGGGATGGATGAGCAGTTCTTC. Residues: CASSSPGQGMDEQFF.

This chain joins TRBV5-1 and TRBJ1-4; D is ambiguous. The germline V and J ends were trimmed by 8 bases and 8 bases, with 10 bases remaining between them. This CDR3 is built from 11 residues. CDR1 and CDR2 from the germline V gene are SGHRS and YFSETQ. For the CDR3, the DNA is TGCGCCAGTCGGGAGGGAGAAAAACTGTTTTTT. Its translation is CASREGEKLFF.

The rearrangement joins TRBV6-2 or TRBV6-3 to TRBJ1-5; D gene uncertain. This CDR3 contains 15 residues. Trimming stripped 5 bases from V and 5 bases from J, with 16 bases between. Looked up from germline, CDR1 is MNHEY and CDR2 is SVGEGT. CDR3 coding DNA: TGTGCCAGCAGTCTCGGAGGCACTATTGATCAGCCCCAGCATTTT. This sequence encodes CASSLGGTIDQPQHF.

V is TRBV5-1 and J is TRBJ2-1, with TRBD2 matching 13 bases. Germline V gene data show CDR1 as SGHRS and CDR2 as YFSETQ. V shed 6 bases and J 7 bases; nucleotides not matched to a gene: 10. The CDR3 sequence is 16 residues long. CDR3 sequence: CASKAGGTSGINEQFF. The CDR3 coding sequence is TGCGCCAGCAAGGCCGGCGGGACTAGCGGGATTAATGAGCAGTTCTTC.

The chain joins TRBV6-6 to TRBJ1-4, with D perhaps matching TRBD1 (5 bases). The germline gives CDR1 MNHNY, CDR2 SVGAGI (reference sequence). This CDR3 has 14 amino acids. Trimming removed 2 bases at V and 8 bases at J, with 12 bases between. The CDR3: CASSYGGSGEKLFF. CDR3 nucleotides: TGTGCCAGCAGTTACGGGGGGTCGGGCGAAAAACTGTTTTTT.

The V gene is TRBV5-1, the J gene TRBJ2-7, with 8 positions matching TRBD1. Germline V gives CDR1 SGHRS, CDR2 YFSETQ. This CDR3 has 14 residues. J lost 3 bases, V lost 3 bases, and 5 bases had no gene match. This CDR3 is CASSSTGVLYEQYF. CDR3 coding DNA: TGCGCCAGCAGCTCGACAGGGGTCCTCTACGAGCAGTACTTC.